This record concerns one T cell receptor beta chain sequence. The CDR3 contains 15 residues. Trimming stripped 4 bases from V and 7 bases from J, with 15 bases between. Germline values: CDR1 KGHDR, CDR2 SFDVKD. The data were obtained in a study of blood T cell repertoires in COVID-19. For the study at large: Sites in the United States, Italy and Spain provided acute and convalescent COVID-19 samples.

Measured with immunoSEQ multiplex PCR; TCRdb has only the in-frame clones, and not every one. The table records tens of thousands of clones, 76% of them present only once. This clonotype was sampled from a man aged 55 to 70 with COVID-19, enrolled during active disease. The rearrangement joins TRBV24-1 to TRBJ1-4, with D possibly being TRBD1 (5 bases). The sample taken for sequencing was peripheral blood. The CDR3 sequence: CATSDPSDGGEKLFF. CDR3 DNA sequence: TGTGCCACCAGTGACCCGTCGGACGGGGGTGAAAAACTGTTTTTT.